The 26 T cell receptor beta chains below all came from one sample that was sequenced in a study of blood T cell repertoires in COVID-19. This table comes from immunoSEQ multiplex PCR, and its TCRdb copy is limited to in-frame clones, with some not included. Of some 300,000 clones listed, around 81% were seen once; the top ten hold 4% to 5%. Sample: peripheral blood. The receptors originated from a woman aged 45 to 65 with active or convalescent COVID-19.

The rearrangement uses TRBV5-4 and TRBJ1-5, with D perhaps TRBD1 (5 bases). Trimming shortened V by 2 bases and J by 7 bases, and 13 bases separated the two germline ends. Germline-derived CDR1 and CDR2 are SGHNT and YYREEE (reference sequence). The CDR3 spans 14 residues. The DNA of the CDR3 is TGTGCCAGCAGCTTAGAAGGGGCCGGGCAGCCCCAGCATTTT. This gives the protein CASSLEGAGQPQHF.

The J gene is TRBJ2-5, the V gene TRBV18, with D tentatively TRBD2 (5 bases). The CDR3 totals 13 residues. V was clipped by 6 bases and J by 5 bases, with 13 bases between them. Per the germline V gene, CDR1 is KGHSH and CDR2 is LQKENI. The CDR3 DNA is TGTGCCAGCTCCTTACTCCCGGGGGAGACCCAGTACTTC. This translates into CASSLLPGETQYF.

J is TRBJ2-1 and V is TRBV28, with D unresolved. V lost 7 bases to trimming and J lost 0 bases, with 13 bases between them. This CDR3 is 15 amino acids long. CDR1 MDHEN and CDR2 SYDVKM come from the germline V gene. The CDR3 DNA sequence: TGTGCCAGCACCATAACACAGAGCTCCTACAATGAGCAGTTCTTC. This encodes CASTITQSSYNEQFF.

J is TRBJ2-7 and V is TRBV3-1 (or the pseudogene TRBV3-2), with TRBD2 as a possible D gene (6 bases). This CDR3 is 14 amino acids long. Germline V CDR1 and CDR2: LGHDT, YNNKEL (reference sequence). V was pared by 1 base and J by 3 bases, with 10 bases between. The CDR3 spells CASSQAGSGYEQYF. The CDR3 DNA reads TGTGCCAGCAGCCAAGCGGGTAGCGGCTACGAGCAGTACTTC.

The CDR3 sequence is CASSLRAGGRNTEAFF. CDR3 nucleotides: TGCGCCAGCAGCTTGAGGGCAGGAGGGAGGAACACTGAAGCTTTCTTT. The chain links TRBV5-1 to TRBJ1-1, with D uncertain. There are 16 residues in the CDR3. V lost 1 base and J lost 1, with 14 bases in between. Germline-derived CDR1 and CDR2 are SGHRS and YFSETQ.

The chain recombines TRBV7-9 with TRBJ1-6, with D perhaps matching TRBD1 (5 bases). Trimming took off 4 bases at V and 2 bases at J, with 9 bases between the two ends. CDR3 length: 15 amino acids. Germline CDR1 SEHNR, CDR2 FQNEAQ (reference sequence). CDR3 sequence (DNA): TGTGCCAGCAGCTCCCAAGGGGCCTATAATTCACCCCTCCACTTT. Translation: CASSSQGAYNSPLHF. The full variable domain, rest sourced from reference TRBV7-9 and TRBJ1-6, is DTGVSQNPRHKITKRGQNVTFRCDPISEHNRLYWYRQTLGQGPEFLTYFQNEAQLEKSRLLSDRFSAERPKGSFSTLEIQRTEQGDSAMYLCASSSQGAYNSPLHFGNGTRLTVT.

Of note for this clone: One end of the junction is discordant with germline, which a read error may explain. J is TRBJ1-4 and V is TRBV30; possible D gene TRBD1, 5 bases. Germline V gene data show CDR1 as GTSNPN and CDR2 as SVGIG (reference sequence). CDR3 length: 14 residues. The CDR3 sequence: CARSRGGGDEKLFF. CDR3 bases: TGTGCCCGGAGTAGGGGCGGTGGAGATGAAAAACTGTTTTTT.

This chain connects TRBV2 to TRBJ1-1, with D maybe TRBD1 (5 bases). Germline V gives CDR1 SNHLY, CDR2 FYNNEI. The CDR3 spans 13 residues. Trimming pared 3 bases from V and 11 bases from J, leaving 16 bases between. The CDR3 protein is CASSEEGTLGAFF. CDR3 in DNA: TGTGCCAGCAGTGAGGAGGGGACCCTCGGGGCTTTCTTT. The entire variable domain, with the rest obtained from reference TRBV2 and TRBJ1-1, is as follows: EPEVTQTPSHQVTQMGQEVILRCVPISNHLYFYWYRQILGQKVEFLVSFYNNEISEKSEIFDDQFSVERPDGSNFTLKIRSTKLEDSAMYFCASSEEGTLGAFFGQGTRLTVV.

The chain couples TRBV6-1 to TRBJ2-1, with D perhaps TRBD1 (6 bases). The ends were cut back, 3 bases at V and 4 bases at J, with 7 bases in the middle. This CDR3 contains 13 residues. Germline values: CDR1 MNHNS, CDR2 SASEGT. In DNA, the CDR3 is TGTGCCAGCAGTGACAGGGGTTACAATGAGCAGTTCTTC. This gives the protein CASSDRGYNEQFF.

The V and J genes are TRBV5-1 and TRBJ2-3; perhaps TRBD1 as D (5 bases). Germline lookup yields CDR1 SGHRS and CDR2 YFSETQ. V lost 0 bases and J 5 bases, leaving 13 bases between the germline ends. The CDR3 runs 15 residues. The CDR3 loop is CASSLGGGEEDTQYF. The CDR3 nucleotides are TGCGCCAGCAGCTTGGGGGGCGGAGAGGAAGATACGCAGTATTTT.

This clone was counted between two and nine times. This sequence joins TRBV6-4 and TRBJ1-2; D not resolved. CDR1 and CDR2 from the germline V gene are MRHNA and SNTAGT. This CDR3 spans 16 amino acids. V shed 6 bases and J shed 0 bases, with 17 bases lying between them. In nucleotides, the CDR3 is TGTGCCAGCAGCCCCGACCCGCGGTTTGCTAACTATGGCTACACCTTC. Its protein is CASSPDPRFANYGYTF.

This clone has just a few counts. This rearrangement joins TRBV19 to TRBJ2-2; 13 bases align to TRBD2. There are 16 residues in the CDR3. The germline V gene encodes CDR1 LNHDA and CDR2 SQIVND (reference sequence). Unmatched junction bases numbered 10, after V lost 7 bases and J lost 8 bases. CDR3 DNA sequence: TGTGCCAGTAAGGTAGCGGGACTAGCGGGAAAAGGGGAGCTGTTTTTT. Encoded protein: CASKVAGLAGKGELFF.

The rearrangement joins TRBV18 to TRBJ1-3; TRBD1 agrees at 9 bases. The CDR3 runs 18 residues. V shed 3 bases and J 0 bases; nucleotides not matched to a gene: 9. The germline CDR1 and CDR2 sequences are KGHSH and LQKENI. The CDR3: CASSPGGTGHRSGNTIYF. CDR3 coding DNA: TGTGCCAGCTCACCTGGAGGGACAGGGCACCGCTCTGGAAACACCATATATTTT.

This clone was seen a single time. The genes are TRBV19 and TRBJ1-2; 7 bases are shared with TRBD1. Germline V gives CDR1 LNHDA, CDR2 SQIVND (reference sequence). Unmatched junction bases numbered 10, after V lost 4 bases and J lost 5 bases. CDR3 length equals 15 residues. The CDR3 is CASSTAGQINYGYTF. CDR3 DNA sequence: TGTGCCAGTAGTACTGCGGGACAGATTAATTATGGCTACACCTTC.

The gene calls are TRBV27 and TRBJ2-2; D ambiguous. From germline, CDR1 is MNHEY and CDR2 SMNVEV (reference sequence). The CDR3 extends over 16 amino acids. V was cut by 7 bases and J by 2 bases, with 17 bases left in between. Written as DNA, the CDR3 is TGTGCCAGCACTCCCCTCGAAAACTTAAACACCGGGGAGCTGTTTTTT. Translation: CASTPLENLNTGELFF.

CDR3 sequence: CASTRAVSYTEAFF. CDR3 DNA: TGTGCCAGTACGAGGGCGGTGAGTTACACTGAAGCTTTCTTT. The chain uses TRBV19 and TRBJ1-1, with D uncertain. Germline V gene lookup returns CDR1 LNHDA and CDR2 SQIVND (reference sequence). The V gene lost 7 bases and the J gene lost 3 bases, with 15 bases spanning the gap. The CDR3 has 14 residues.

The chain is built from TRBV11-2 and TRBJ1-5, with D possibly being TRBD1 (6 bases). Trimming stripped 1 base from V and 1 base from J, with 14 bases between. This CDR3 comprises 17 residues. Germline V CDR1 and CDR2: SGHAT, FQNNGV. CDR3 coding DNA: TGTGCCAGCAGCTTAGGGCGTGCGGGGGCGAGCAATCAGCCCCAGCATTTT. This sequence encodes CASSLGRAGASNQPQHF.

V gene TRBV19 combines with J gene TRBJ1-2; TRBD1 aligns across 9 bases. This CDR3 comprises 15 residues. Germline V gene data show CDR1 as LNHDA and CDR2 as SQIVND (reference sequence). Trimming cost V 1 base and J 6 bases; bases outside gene matches: 6. The CDR3 loop reads CASSIARTGGNGYTF. The CDR3 nucleotides read TGTGCCAGTAGTATAGCGCGAACAGGGGGCAATGGCTACACCTTC. Full variable domain (rest looked up from reference TRBV19 and TRBJ1-2): DGGITQSPKYLFRKEGQNVTLSCEQNLNHDAMYWYRQDPGQGLRLIYYSQIVNDFQKGDIAEGYSVSREKKESFPLTVTSAQKNPTAFYLCASSIARTGGNGYTFGSGTRLTVV.

The rearrangement links TRBV6-1 to TRBJ2-5, with D maybe TRBD1 (5 bases). The CDR3 loop spans 15 amino acids. CDR1 and CDR2 (germline): MNHNS, SASEGT. The V end lost 0 bases, the J end lost 6 bases, and 14 bases lay between the germline ends. CDR3 loop: CASSEAGVRMKTQYF. The DNA for the CDR3 is TGTGCCAGCAGTGAAGCAGGGGTAAGGATGAAGACCCAGTACTTC.

The chain joins TRBV7-9 to TRBJ2-1; 8 nucleotides line up with TRBD1. Germline assignment: CDR1 SEHNR and CDR2 FQNEAQ (reference sequence). The CDR3 extends over 13 amino acids. The ends lost 5 bases at V and 7 bases at J; junction bases unmatched: 4. The DNA of the CDR3 is TGTGCCAGCAGCCGCAGGGGGCGGAATGAGCAGTTCTTC. This encodes CASSRRGRNEQFF.

Only one count was recorded for this clone. The CDR3 nucleotides are TGTGCCAGTAGTAGAGGAGGGACTATGAACACTGAAGCTTTCTTT. This codes for CASSRGGTMNTEAFF. The genes are TRBV19 and TRBJ1-1, with D possibly being TRBD1 (5 bases). Trimming stripped 4 bases from V and 0 bases from J, with 12 bases between. The germline V gene has CDR1 LNHDA and CDR2 SQIVND (reference sequence). The CDR3 runs to 15 residues.

This chain joins TRBV12-5 and TRBJ1-1; no firm D call. The V and J ends lost 5 bases and 0 bases respectively, with 22 bases between them. This CDR3 region has 18 residues. Germline CDR1 LGHNT, CDR2 FRNRAP. For the CDR3, the DNA is TGTGCTAGTGGTCCCTCCCAGTCCCTTTCTGTAATGAACACTGAAGCTTTCTTT. Protein: CASGPSQSLSVMNTEAFF.

This chain links TRBV4-2 with TRBJ2-4; TRBD1 matches at 12 bases. Germline loops: CDR1 LGHNA, CDR2 YNFKEQ. J was trimmed by 7 bases and V by 3 bases; bases with no gene match: 4. The CDR3 consists of 15 residues. Written as DNA, the CDR3 is TGTGCCAGCAGCCAGGCGGGACAGGGGGCGAACATTCAGTACTTC. Amino acid sequence: CASSQAGQGANIQYF.

The chain joins TRBV5-1 to TRBJ1-1, with D unresolved. Germline assignment: CDR1 SGHRS and CDR2 YFSETQ. The V gene lost 4 bases and the J gene lost 0 bases, with 10 bases spanning the gap. The CDR3 contains 14 residues. The DNA of the CDR3 is TGCGCCAGCAGCCACAGAGACATGAACACTGAAGCTTTCTTT. This translates into CASSHRDMNTEAFF.

The chain employs TRBV9 and TRBJ2-1, with no clear D. Deletions cut 0 bases from V and 7 bases from J, with 5 bases between. Per the germline V gene, CDR1 is SGDLS and CDR2 is YYNGEE. There are 12 residues in the CDR3. This chain's CDR3 is CASSVARNEQFF. The CDR3 DNA reads TGTGCCAGCAGCGTAGCCAGGAATGAGCAGTTCTTC.

The V and J genes are TRBV29-1 and TRBJ2-1; 12 bases are shared with TRBD2. The V gene's germline CDR1 is SQVTM and CDR2 ANQGSEA. The CDR3 is made up of 18 amino acids. Unmatched junction bases numbered 13, after V lost 7 bases and J lost 0 bases. The CDR3 region is CSAQRWTSGVSSYNEQFF. The CDR3, as DNA: TGCAGCGCACAAAGGTGGACTAGCGGGGTTAGCTCCTACAATGAGCAGTTCTTC.